This is a list of T cell receptor beta chains from one sample in a study of T-cell reconstitution after alpha-beta-depleted transplantation in children. TCRdb itself ran the PCR reads through MiXCR, one entry per CDR3 protein. In the table there are around 200,000 distinct CDR3 sequences, 11% of which are singletons. The starting material was PBMCs, obtained before TCRalphabeta/CD19-depleted stem cell transplant. The receptors derive from a child under two years old with acute myeloid leukemia, due to receive a stem cell transplant. The CDR3 runs from the conserved cysteine through the conserved F or W. A D gene is named only where the DNA matches it firmly. Clone size is shown for a subset of rows, as once, few, many or a class of expanded clone.

j_call d_call clone_size v_call cdr3_nt cdr3_aa
TRBJ2-5 TRBD1 many TRBV6-1 TGTGCCAGCAGTGCCAGACAGGGGGCGTCGGGGGAGACCCAGTACTTC CASSARQGASGETQYF
TRBJ2-5 TRBD2 many TRBV29-1 TGCAGCGTTGAAGTCCGTCCGGGAGGGCGATTGGCGTCGACCCAGTACTTC CSVEVRPGGRLASTQYF
TRBJ2-2 TRBD2 many TRBV5-1 TGCGCCAGCAGCGCCGGACTAGGGACCGGGGAGCTGTTTTTT CASSAGLGTGELFF
TRBJ2-5 TRBD2 . TRBV5-1 TGCGCCAGCAGCCGAGGACTAGCGGGAGGCACGAAGACCCAGTACTTC CASSRGLAGGTKTQYF
TRBJ2-7 TRBD1 many TRBV6-1 TGTGCCAGCATGACAGGGGGCGGATACGAGCAGTACTTC CASMTGGGYEQYF
TRBJ1-5 TRBD1 . TRBV14 TGTGCCAGCAGCCAAGGCGGGACAGTAATCAGCCCCCAGCATTTT CASSQGGTVISPQHF
TRBJ1-1 . many TRBV20-1 TGCAGTGCTAGAGAAAGGACCTTGGGCACTGAAGCTTTCTTT CSARERTLGTEAFF
TRBJ2-3 TRBD2 many TRBV20-1 TGCAGTGCTAGGAGGGCTCGCTCCGGGACTACCAGCACAGATACACAGTATTTT CSARRARSGTTSTDTQYF
TRBJ2-7 TRBD2 many TRBV28 TGTGCCGCGGGACTAGCGGCAACCTACGAGCAGTACTTC CAAGLAATYEQYF
TRBJ2-2 TRBD2 . TRBV12-3/TRBV12-4 TGTGCCAGCAGTTTCCTTGGACTAGTTTTGGACACCGGGGAGCTGTTTTTT CASSFLGLVLDTGELFF
TRBJ2-5 . many TRBV5-1 TGCGCCAGCAGCCGCTTCGGACAGTGGGAAGAGACCCAGTACTTC CASSRFGQWEETQYF
TRBJ1-4 . many TRBV7-2 TGTGCCAGCAGCTTACAGTCACACAGGGTGAACGAAAAACTGTTTTTT CASSLQSHRVNEKLFF
TRBJ2-7 TRBD2 many TRBV7-2 TGTGCCAGCAGCTTACCCCCGGGGGGCTCCTACGAGCAGTACTTC CASSLPPGGSYEQYF
TRBJ1-1 . many TRBV7-9 TGTGCCAGCAGCCAGCACGGGGTTCCTGAAGCTTTCTTT CASSQHGVPEAFF